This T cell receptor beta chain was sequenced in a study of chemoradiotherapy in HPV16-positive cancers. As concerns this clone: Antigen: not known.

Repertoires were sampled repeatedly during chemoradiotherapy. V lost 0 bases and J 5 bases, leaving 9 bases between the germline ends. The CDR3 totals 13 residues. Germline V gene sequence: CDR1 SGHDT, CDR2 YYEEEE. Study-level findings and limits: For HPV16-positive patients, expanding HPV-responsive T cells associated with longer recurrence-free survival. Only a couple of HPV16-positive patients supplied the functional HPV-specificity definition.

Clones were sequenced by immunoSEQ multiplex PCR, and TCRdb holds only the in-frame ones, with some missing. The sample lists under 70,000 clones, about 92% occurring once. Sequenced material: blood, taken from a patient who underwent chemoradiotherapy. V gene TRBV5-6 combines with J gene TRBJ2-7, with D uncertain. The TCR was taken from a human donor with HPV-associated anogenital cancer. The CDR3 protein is CASSLAPADEQYF. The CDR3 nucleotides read TGTGCCAGCAGCTTGGCCCCCGCCGACGAGCAGTACTTC.